The 20 T cell receptor beta chains below come from one sample, sequenced in a study of T cell changes during pregnancy in multiple sclerosis. Produced via immunoSEQ multiplex PCR; TCRdb's table is partial and in-frame only. The sample includes about 68,000 clones, 90% of them seen just once. This material consisted of peripheral blood, taken in the third trimester of pregnancy. These TCRs come from a female donor with multiple sclerosis, enrolled in a pregnancy study.

The chain combines TRBV5-3 with TRBJ1-5; D perhaps matches TRBD1 (5 bases). TRBV5-3 is an ORF, with its function uncertain. The germline V and J ends were trimmed by 2 bases and 0 bases, with 15 bases remaining between them. The length of the CDR3 is 17 residues. The CDR3 nucleotides are TGTGCCAGAAGCTTAGGCGGGGCCGCTTATAGCAATCAGCCCCAGCATTTT. Its protein is CARSLGGAAYSNQPQHF.

V usage is TRBV29-1 and J usage is TRBJ2-7; 14 bases match TRBD2. There are 15 residues in the CDR3. Germline V lookup: CDR1 SQVTM, CDR2 ANQGSEA. The V gene end was trimmed by 4 bases and the J gene end by 1 base; junction bases not matched to a gene: 3. CDR3 loop: CSVAGTSGSSYEQYF. CDR3 nucleotide sequence: TGCAGCGTTGCGGGGACTAGCGGGAGTTCCTACGAGCAGTACTTC.

This chain links TRBV27 with TRBJ2-7, with 8 bases that match TRBD1. Germline CDR1 is MNHEY and CDR2 is SMNVEV (reference sequence). Trimming cost V 7 bases and J 3 bases; bases outside gene matches: 8. The CDR3 runs 14 residues. Here the CDR3 reads CASTLRTGNYEQYF. CDR3 coding DNA: TGTGCCAGCACCCTTCGGACAGGGAACTACGAGCAGTACTTC.

The chain is built from TRBV9 and TRBJ2-1, with 7 nucleotides matching TRBD1. The CDR3 has 12 amino acids. CDR1 is SGDLS and CDR2 is YYNGEE in the germline V gene. J lost 9 bases, V lost 2 bases, and 2 bases had no gene match. CDR3 protein: CASSVDRAEQFF. CDR3 nucleotides: TGTGCCAGCAGCGTCGACAGGGCTGAGCAGTTCTTC.

This chain joins TRBV7-9 and TRBJ1-1; a possible D gene is TRBD1 (6 bases). CDR3 length: 14 residues. CDR1 and CDR2 from the germline V gene are SEHNR and FQNEAQ (reference sequence). V gave up 1 base and J gave up 5 bases, with 11 bases separating them. The CDR3 nucleotides are TGTGCCAGCAGCTTAGAGGGAGGGGGAACTGAAGCTTTCTTT. This encodes CASSLEGGGTEAFF.

V is TRBV19 and J is TRBJ2-2, with TRBD1 matching 9 bases. Germline V gives CDR1 LNHDA, CDR2 SQIVND (reference sequence). The V segment lost 5 bases and the J segment 3 bases; nucleotides outside the gene matches: 1. The CDR3 sequence is 14 residues long. CDR3 in amino acids: CASSDRGDTGELFF. The CDR3 nucleotides are TGTGCCAGTAGTGACAGGGGGGACACCGGGGAGCTGTTTTTT.

The V and J genes are TRBV13 and TRBJ2-2, with 8 bases aligning to TRBD1. V gave up 5 bases and J gave up 3 bases; unmatched junction bases: 5. Germline V gene lookup returns CDR1 PRHDT and CDR2 FYEKMQ (reference sequence). The CDR3 contains 15 residues. The CDR3 nucleotides read TGTGCCAGCAGCCCCAGGGGGCGCGACACCGGGGAGCTGTTTTTT. This translates into CASSPRGRDTGELFF.

The chain combines TRBV30 with TRBJ1-1, with 8 bases fitting TRBD1. J lost 4 bases, V lost 6 bases, and 4 bases had no gene match. The CDR3 runs 12 residues. Germline values: CDR1 GTSNPN, CDR2 SVGIG (reference sequence). This CDR3 reads CACGQGGTEAFF. DNA of the CDR3: TGTGCCTGCGGACAGGGAGGCACTGAAGCTTTCTTT.

The gene calls are TRBV7-9 and TRBJ1-2; D may be TRBD1 (5 bases). Germline CDR1 and CDR2: SEHNR and FQNEAQ (reference sequence). Trimming took 5 bases from V and 2 from J, leaving 9 bases between them. The CDR3 sequence is 13 residues long. Written as DNA, the CDR3 is TGTGCCAGCAGCGCACAGGAGAACTATGGCTACACCTTC. Translated: CASSAQENYGYTF. Variable domain in full (rest from reference TRBV7-9 and TRBJ1-2): DTGVSQNPRHKITKRGQNVTFRCDPISEHNRLYWYRQTLGQGPEFLTYFQNEAQLEKSRLLSDRFSAERPKGSFSTLEIQRTEQGDSAMYLCASSAQENYGYTFGSGTRLTVV.

This clone appeared once. The chain combines TRBV18 with TRBJ1-1; D is perhaps TRBD1 (5 bases). The CDR3 length is 16 residues. Trimming stripped 2 bases from V and 4 bases from J, with 17 bases between. Germline V gene lookup returns CDR1 KGHSH and CDR2 LQKENI. This CDR3 reads CASSPYSGDGRTEAFF. DNA of the CDR3: TGTGCCAGCTCACCATATTCGGGGGATGGGCGCACTGAAGCTTTCTTT.

The rearrangement joins TRBV18 to TRBJ2-3; D unclear. CDR3 length: 14 amino acids. V lost 3 bases and J lost 3, with 10 bases in between. The germline V gene encodes CDR1 KGHSH and CDR2 LQKENI. The CDR3 loop is CASSPPPATDTQYF. Written as DNA, the CDR3 is TGTGCCAGCTCACCGCCCCCCGCGACAGATACGCAGTATTTT.

The chain has TRBV5-5 and TRBJ2-4, with D possibly TRBD1 on 5 matching bases. The V end lost 0 bases, the J end lost 2 bases, and 9 bases lay between the germline ends. The CDR3 runs to 15 residues. Germline values: CDR1 SGHKS, CDR2 YYEKEE (reference sequence). The CDR3 sequence is CASSLDGASKNIQYF. The CDR3 nucleotides read TGTGCCAGCAGCTTGGATGGGGCGTCCAAAAACATTCAGTACTTC.

V usage is TRBV5-5 and J usage is TRBJ2-7, with a weak D call TRBD1 (6 bases). CDR1 is SGHKS, CDR2 YYEKEE, per germline (reference sequence). V was trimmed by 5 bases and J by 2 bases, leaving 14 bases between them. This CDR3 is built from 14 residues. Here the CDR3 DNA reads TGTGCCAGCAGAGTACAGGGAGTAGCCTACGAGCAGTACTTC. This codes for CASRVQGVAYEQYF.

The chain carries TRBV10-1 and TRBJ1-1, with unresolved D. Trimming took 4 bases from V and 3 from J, leaving 9 bases between them. Germline V lookup: CDR1 WNHNN, CDR2 SYGVQD (reference sequence). The CDR3 totals 13 residues. The CDR3, as DNA: TGCGCCAGCAGTGCAGACACTTACACTGAAGCTTTCTTT. Protein: CASSADTYTEAFF.

The chain has TRBV30 and TRBJ1-1, with D maybe TRBD1 (5 bases). The ends were cut back, 4 bases at V and 1 base at J, with 10 bases in the middle. Germline values: CDR1 GTSNPN, CDR2 SVGIG (reference sequence). CDR3 length: 13 amino acids. CDR3 nucleotide sequence: TGTGCCTGGACTAGGGGCGCGAACACTGAAGCTTTCTTT. This sequence encodes CAWTRGANTEAFF.

The V gene is TRBV19, the J gene TRBJ1-2, with D perhaps TRBD1 (6 bases). Trimming took 7 bases from V and 8 from J, leaving 20 bases between them. CDR3 length equals 14 residues. Germline CDR1 LNHDA, CDR2 SQIVND (reference sequence). DNA for the CDR3: TGTGCCAGTACTTCCGGGACACCCAAGGGAGGCTACACCTTC. It yields the protein CASTSGTPKGGYTF.

This chain connects TRBV9 to TRBJ1-1; D call uncertain. V was shortened by 0 bases and J by 2 bases, with 11 bases between the two germline ends. The CDR3 is 15 amino acids. Germline values: CDR1 SGDLS, CDR2 YYNGEE. CDR3 loop: CASSVGFRLNTEAFF. The CDR3 DNA sequence: TGTGCCAGCAGCGTAGGGTTCAGACTTAACACTGAAGCTTTCTTT.

The chain recombines TRBV7-6 with TRBJ1-5; 8 bases match TRBD1. The V and J ends lost 2 bases and 0 bases, in that order; junction bases with no gene match: 6. The germline V gene has CDR1 SGHVS and CDR2 FNYEAQ. The CDR3 runs to 17 residues. The CDR3, as DNA: TGTGCCAGCAGCTTAAGGACAGGGCCATATAGCAATCAGCCCCAGCATTTT. This translates into CASSLRTGPYSNQPQHF.

This chain connects TRBV6-5 to TRBJ1-5; D remains ambiguous. This CDR3 spans 12 amino acids. The V gene lost 4 bases and the J gene lost 7 bases, with 8 bases spanning the gap. From germline, CDR1 is MNHEY and CDR2 SVGAGI. CDR3 coding DNA: TGTGCCAGCAGTTCCGGTCCCCAGCCCCAGCATTTT. Translated: CASSSGPQPQHF.

This chain connects TRBV5-6 to TRBJ2-7, with 7 bases matching TRBD1. Per germline, CDR1 SGHDT and CDR2 YYEEEE. This CDR3 spans 13 amino acids. V was pared by 4 bases and J by 7 bases, with 8 bases of the junction left unmatched. CDR3 loop: CASSPGQVREQYF. CDR3 nucleotides: TGTGCCAGCAGCCCCGGACAGGTCCGGGAGCAGTACTTC.